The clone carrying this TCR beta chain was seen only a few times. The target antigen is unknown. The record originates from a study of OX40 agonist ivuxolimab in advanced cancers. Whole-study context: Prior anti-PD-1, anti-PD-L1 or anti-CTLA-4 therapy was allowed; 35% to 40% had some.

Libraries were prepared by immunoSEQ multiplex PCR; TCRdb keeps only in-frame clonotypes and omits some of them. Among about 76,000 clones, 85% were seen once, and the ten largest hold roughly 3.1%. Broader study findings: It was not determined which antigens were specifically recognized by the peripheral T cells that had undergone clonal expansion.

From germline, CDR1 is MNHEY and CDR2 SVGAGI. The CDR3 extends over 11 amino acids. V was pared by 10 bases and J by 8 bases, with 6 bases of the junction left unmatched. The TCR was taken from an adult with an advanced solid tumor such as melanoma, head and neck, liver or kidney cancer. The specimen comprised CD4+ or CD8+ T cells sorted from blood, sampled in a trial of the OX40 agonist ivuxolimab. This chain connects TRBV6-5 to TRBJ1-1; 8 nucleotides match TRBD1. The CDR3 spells CAINRGGEAFF. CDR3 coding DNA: TGTGCCATCAACAGGGGGGGCGAAGCTTTCTTT.